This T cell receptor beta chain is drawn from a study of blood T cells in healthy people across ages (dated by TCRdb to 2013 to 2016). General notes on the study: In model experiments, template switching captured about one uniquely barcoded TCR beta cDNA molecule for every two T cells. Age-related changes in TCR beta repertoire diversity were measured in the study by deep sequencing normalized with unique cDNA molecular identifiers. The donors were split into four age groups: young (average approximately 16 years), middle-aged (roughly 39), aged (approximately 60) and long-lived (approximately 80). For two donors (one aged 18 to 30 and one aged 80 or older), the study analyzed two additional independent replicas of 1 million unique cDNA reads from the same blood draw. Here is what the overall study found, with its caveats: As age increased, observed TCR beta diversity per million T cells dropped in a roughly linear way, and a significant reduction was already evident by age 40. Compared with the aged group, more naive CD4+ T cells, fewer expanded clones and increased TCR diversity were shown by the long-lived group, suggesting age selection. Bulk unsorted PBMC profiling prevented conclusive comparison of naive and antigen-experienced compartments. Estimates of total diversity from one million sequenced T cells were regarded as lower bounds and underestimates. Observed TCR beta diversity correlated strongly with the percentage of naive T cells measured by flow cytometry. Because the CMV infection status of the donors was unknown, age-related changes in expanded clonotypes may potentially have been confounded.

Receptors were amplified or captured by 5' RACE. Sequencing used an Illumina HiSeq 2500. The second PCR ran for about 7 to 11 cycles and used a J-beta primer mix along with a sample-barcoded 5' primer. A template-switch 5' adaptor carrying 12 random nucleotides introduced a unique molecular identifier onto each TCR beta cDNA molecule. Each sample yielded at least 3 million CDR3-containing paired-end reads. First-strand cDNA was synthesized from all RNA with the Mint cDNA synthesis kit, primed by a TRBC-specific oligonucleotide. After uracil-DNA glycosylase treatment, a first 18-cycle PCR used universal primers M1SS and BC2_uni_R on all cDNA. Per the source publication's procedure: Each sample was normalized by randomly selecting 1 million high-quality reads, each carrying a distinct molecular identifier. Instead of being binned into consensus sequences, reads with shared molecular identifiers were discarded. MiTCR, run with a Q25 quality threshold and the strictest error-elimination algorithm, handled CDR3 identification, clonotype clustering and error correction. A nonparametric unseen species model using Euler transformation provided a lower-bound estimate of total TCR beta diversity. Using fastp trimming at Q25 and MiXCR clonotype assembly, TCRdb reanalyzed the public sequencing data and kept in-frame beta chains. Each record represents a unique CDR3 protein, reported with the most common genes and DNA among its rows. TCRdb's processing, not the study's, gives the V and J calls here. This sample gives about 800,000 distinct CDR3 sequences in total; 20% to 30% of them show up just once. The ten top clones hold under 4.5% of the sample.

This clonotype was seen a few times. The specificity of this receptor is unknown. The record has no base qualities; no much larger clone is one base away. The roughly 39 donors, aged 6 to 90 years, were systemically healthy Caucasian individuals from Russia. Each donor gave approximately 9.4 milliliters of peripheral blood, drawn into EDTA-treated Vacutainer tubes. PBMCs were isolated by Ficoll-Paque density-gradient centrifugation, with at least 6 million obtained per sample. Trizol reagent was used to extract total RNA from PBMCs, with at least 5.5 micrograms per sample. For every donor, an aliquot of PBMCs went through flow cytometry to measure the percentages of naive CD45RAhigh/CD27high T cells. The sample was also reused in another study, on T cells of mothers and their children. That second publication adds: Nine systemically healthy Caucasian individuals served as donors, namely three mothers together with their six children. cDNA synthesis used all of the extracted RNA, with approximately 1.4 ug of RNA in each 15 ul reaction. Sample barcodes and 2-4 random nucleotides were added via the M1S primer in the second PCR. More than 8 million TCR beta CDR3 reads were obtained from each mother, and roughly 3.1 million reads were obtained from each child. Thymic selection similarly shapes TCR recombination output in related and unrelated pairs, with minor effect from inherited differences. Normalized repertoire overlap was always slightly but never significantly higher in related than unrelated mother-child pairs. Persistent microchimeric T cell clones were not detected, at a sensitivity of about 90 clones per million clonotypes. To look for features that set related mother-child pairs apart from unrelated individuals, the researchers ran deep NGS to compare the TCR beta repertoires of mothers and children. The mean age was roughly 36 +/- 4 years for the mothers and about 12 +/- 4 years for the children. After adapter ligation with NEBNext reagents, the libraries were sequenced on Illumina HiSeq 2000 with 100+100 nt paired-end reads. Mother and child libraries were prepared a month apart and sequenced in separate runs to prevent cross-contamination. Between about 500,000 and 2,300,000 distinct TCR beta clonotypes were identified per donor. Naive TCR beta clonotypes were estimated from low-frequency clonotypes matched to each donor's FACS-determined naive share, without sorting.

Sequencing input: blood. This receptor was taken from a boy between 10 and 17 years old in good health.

CDR3 protein: CASSTGTIYNEQFF. The DNA sequence follows: TGTGCCAGTAGTACCGGGACTATATACAATGAGCAGTTCTTC. Rearrangement joined TRBV19 to TRBJ2-1; 7 nucleotides in the junction match TRBD2. V lost 4 bases and J lost 4 bases, and the count of bases not matched to a germline gene is 4. Spanning cysteine to phenylalanine, the CDR3 consists of 14 amino acids. The kept DNA is CDR3 alone, 42 bases in frame from the first base. Taken from the germline V gene (reference sequence), the CDR1 and CDR2 loops are LNHDA and SQIVND. When the CDR3 is completed using the reference TRBV19 and TRBJ2-1 genes on either side, the full variable domain is DGGITQSPKYLFRKEGQNVTLSCEQNLNHDAMYWYRQDPGQGLRLIYYSQIVNDFQKGDIAEGYSVSREKKESFPLTVTSAQKNPTAFYLCASSTGTIYNEQFFGPGTRLTVL.